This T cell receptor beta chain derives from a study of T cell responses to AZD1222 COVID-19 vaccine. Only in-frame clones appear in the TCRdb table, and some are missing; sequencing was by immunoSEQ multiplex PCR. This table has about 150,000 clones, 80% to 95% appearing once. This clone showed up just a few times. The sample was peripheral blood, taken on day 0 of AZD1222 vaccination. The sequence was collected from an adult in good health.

This CDR3 reads CASSLASGGAGETQYF. The CDR3 coding sequence is TGTGCCAGCAGCTTAGCTAGCGGGGGGGCCGGAGAGACCCAGTACTTC. The chain uses TRBV11-1 and TRBJ2-5; 11 bases line up with TRBD2. This CDR3 spans 16 amino acids. Unmatched junction bases numbered 4, after V lost 0 bases and J lost 4 bases. CDR1 is SGHAT and CDR2 is FQDESV in the germline V gene (reference sequence).